This T cell receptor beta chain originates from a study of shared clonotypes between healthy human individuals. At the level of the study: The study used three CD4 naive, three CD4 memory, two CD8 naive and one CD8 memory plate per donor.

Generated by immunoSEQ multiplex PCR, the TCRdb table keeps only in-frame clones and is missing some. The table lists some 1.1 million clones, 70% to 80% of them singletons. This CDR3 comprises 14 residues. V lost 1 base and J lost 12, with 19 bases in between. Germline V gives CDR1 SQVTM, CDR2 ANQGSEA. As for this clone: Its antigen remains unidentified.

General study results and limits: Sequencing depth was a factor that was expected to affect clonotype sharing among donors. Rarefaction analysis demonstrated incomplete sorted-subset sequencing notwithstanding large depth. The study found roughly 5% of naive CD4 clonotypes shared across several donors.

Source material: memory CD4+ T cells from PBMCs. Sample subset: CD45RA-negative fraction. V usage is TRBV29-1 and J usage is TRBJ1-5, with no clear D. This clonotype originated in a man between 18 and 29 years old in good health. Some clones in this sample may be carry-over from other donors' samples. The DNA for the CDR3 is TGCAGCGTTGAAGGCTTCTTCGTCGGGGTCCACCAGCATTTT. This codes for CSVEGFFVGVHQHF.